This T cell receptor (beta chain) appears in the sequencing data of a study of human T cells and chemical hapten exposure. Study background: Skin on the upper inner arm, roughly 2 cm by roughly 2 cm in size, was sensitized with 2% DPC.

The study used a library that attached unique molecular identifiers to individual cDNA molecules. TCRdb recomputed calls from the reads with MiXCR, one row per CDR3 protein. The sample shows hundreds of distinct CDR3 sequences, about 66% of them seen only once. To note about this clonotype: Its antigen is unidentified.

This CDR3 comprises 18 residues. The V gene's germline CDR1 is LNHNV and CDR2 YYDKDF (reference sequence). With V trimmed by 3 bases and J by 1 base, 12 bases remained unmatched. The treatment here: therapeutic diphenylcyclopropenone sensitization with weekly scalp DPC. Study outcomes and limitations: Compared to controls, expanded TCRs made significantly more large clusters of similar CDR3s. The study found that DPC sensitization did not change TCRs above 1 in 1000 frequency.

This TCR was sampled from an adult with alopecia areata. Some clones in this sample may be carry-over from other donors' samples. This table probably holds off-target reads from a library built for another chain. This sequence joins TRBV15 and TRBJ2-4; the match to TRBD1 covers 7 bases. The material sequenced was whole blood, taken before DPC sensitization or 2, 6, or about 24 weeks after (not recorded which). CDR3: CATSREGGRQAAKNIQYF. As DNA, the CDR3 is TGTGCCACCAGCAGGGAAGGGGGCCGGCAAGCGGCCAAAAACATTCAGTACTTC.